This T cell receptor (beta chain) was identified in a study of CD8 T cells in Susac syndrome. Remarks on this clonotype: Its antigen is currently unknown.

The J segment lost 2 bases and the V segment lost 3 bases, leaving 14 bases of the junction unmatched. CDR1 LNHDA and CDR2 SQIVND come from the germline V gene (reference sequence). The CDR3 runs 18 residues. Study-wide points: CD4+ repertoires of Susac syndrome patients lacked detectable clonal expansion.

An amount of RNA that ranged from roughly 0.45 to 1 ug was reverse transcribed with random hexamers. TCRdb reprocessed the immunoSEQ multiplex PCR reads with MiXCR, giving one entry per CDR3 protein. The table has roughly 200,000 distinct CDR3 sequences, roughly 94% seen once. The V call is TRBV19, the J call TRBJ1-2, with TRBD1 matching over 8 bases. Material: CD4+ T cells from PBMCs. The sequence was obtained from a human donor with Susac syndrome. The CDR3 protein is CASSIQADRVALNYGYTF. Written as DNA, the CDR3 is TGTGCCAGTAGTATTCAGGCGGACAGGGTCGCTTTAAACTATGGCTACACCTTC.